The source of this T cell receptor beta chain is a study of T cell repertoires in cytomegalovirus infection. The CDR3 is 15 residues long. Germline CDR1 SGHTA, CDR2 FQGNSA. After removal of 0 bases from V and 7 bases from J, the junction contained 4 bases not matched to a gene. This clonotype has at least ten counts. MiXCR, run by TCRdb on the reads, gives a single entry per CDR3 protein. The sample carries about 260,000 distinct CDR3 sequences, approximately 14% recorded once. The chain is built from TRBV7-2 and TRBJ2-1; 9 positions match TRBD2. This sequence originates from a human donor in good health (CMV status not recorded). Some clones in this sample may be carry-over from other donors' samples. The specimen sequenced was PBMCs. The CDR3 DNA reads TGTGCCAGCAGCTTAGCTTTTAGCGGGAGAAATGAGCAGTTCTTC. As protein: CASSLAFSGRNEQFF.